The clone carrying this T cell receptor beta chain was counted many times. Its antigen is still unknown. Trimming left V 8 bases short and J 0 bases short, with 8 bases between. CDR3 length: 13 amino acids. The germline V gene encodes CDR1 SGHTA and CDR2 FQGNSA. TCRdb itself ran the reads through MiXCR, one entry per CDR3 protein. Among 310,000 or so distinct CDR3 sequences listed, approximately 8.9% were seen once. This specimen comes from a study of T cell repertoires in cytomegalovirus infection. On the study more broadly: Both a matching HLA type and CMV infection were indicated by public TCR beta signatures. Study-level results: Identification of carriers of CMV plus the relevant HLA was achieved through cumulative public TCR beta family frequency. Clonotype analysis showed dominance of the ex vivo response by HLA-C-restricted CMV-specific TCR beta clonotypes.

The clonotype was recovered from a human donor in good health (CMV status not recorded). Some clones in this sample may be carry-over from other donors' samples. The material sequenced was PBMCs. V is TRBV7-2 and J is TRBJ2-4; the D is unclear. The chain's CDR3 is CASQPLAKNIQYF. The CDR3 bases are TGTGCCAGCCAACCTCTAGCCAAAAACATTCAGTACTTC.